This T cell receptor beta chain is from a study of blood T cell repertoires in COVID-19. This CDR3 comprises 14 residues. Germline assignment: CDR1 SEHNR and CDR2 FQNEAQ (reference sequence). The J segment lost 11 bases and the V segment lost 8 bases, leaving 15 bases of the junction unmatched. Clones were sequenced by immunoSEQ multiplex PCR, and TCRdb holds only the in-frame ones, with some missing. The sample has roughly 260,000 clones, about 90% seen once. Participant-given clinical history determined each cohort assignment. A single count supports this clone. This TCR was sampled from a human donor in a cohort exposed to, infected with or recovered from COVID-19 (not recorded which). The donor label of this sample is uncertain. The sequenced sample was PBMCs or T cells enriched from blood (not recorded which). The rearrangement links TRBV7-9 to TRBJ1-1, with 9 bases lining up with TRBD1. DNA for the CDR3: TGTGCCAGCGGGCTGGGGACAGGGCTAGAGACGGCTTTCTTT. Encoded protein: CASGLGTGLETAFF.